These T cell receptor beta chains were read from a single sample in a study of cytomegalovirus exposure and HLA in healthy donors. Clones were read by immunoSEQ multiplex PCR, and TCRdb kept only the in-frame ones, dropping some. The sample lists about 90,000 clones, approximately 88% seen once, with approximately 2.1% in the top ten. Sequenced sample: PBMCs. The source is a man between 18 and 35 years old in good health and CMV-seronegative. The CDR3 runs from the conserved cysteine through the conserved F or W. D genes are given only for firm matches. Clone size is not always given. Where it is, it says once, few, many or a class for expanded clones.

j_call,clone_size,v_call,d_call,cdr3_nt,cdr3_aa
TRBJ2-3,once,TRBV4-2,TRBD1,TGTGCCAGCAGCCCACAAACCGGGACAGGGCGGACAGATACGCAGTATTTT,CASSPQTGTGRTDTQYF
TRBJ1-1,.,TRBV30,TRBD1,TGTGCCTGGAAATTTCCGGGACAGGGGGCGCGTACTGAAGCTTTCTTT,CAWKFPGQGARTEAFF
TRBJ2-1,.,TRBV6-1,TRBD1,TGTGCCAGCAGTGAAGGGACAGGGGTTCCTGAGCAGTTCTTC,CASSEGTGVPEQFF
TRBJ1-2,.,TRBV30,.,TGTGCCTGGAGCGCAAATGAGGGTTATGGCTACACCTTC,CAWSANEGYGYTF
TRBJ2-2,.,TRBV5-1,.,TGCGCCAGCACCATTTCAGGGAAGGGCACCGGGGAGCTGTTTTTT,CASTISGKGTGELFF
TRBJ2-7,few,TRBV29-1,.,TGCAGCGTGCAGACAGTCTACGAGCAGTACTTC,CSVQTVYEQYF
TRBJ1-5,.,TRBV15,.,TGTGCCACCAGCAGTGGGGGGTGGGGGGGCGGCAATCAGCCCCAGCATTTT,CATSSGGWGGGNQPQHF
TRBJ2-1,.,TRBV27,TRBD1,TGTGCCAGCAGTTTAAGGACAGGGAAGCACAATGAGCAGTTCTTC,CASSLRTGKHNEQFF
TRBJ2-1,.,TRBV23-1,TRBD2,TGCGCCAGCAGTCAATTGACACTAGCGGGAGTATACAATGAGCAGTTCTTC,CASSQLTLAGVYNEQFF
TRBJ2-3,.,TRBV4-1,.,TGCGCCAGCAGCCAAGTTATGGGGCAGACGCAGTATTTT,CASSQVMGQTQYF
TRBJ1-5,.,TRBV6-6,TRBD1,TGTGCCAGCGGGACAGGGGGGGCCGGGAATCAGCCCCAGCATTTT,CASGTGGAGNQPQHF
TRBJ1-4,.,TRBV5-1,TRBD1,TGCGCCAGCAGCTTGACGAAACAGACAGGGAGCAATGAAAAACTGTTTTTT,CASSLTKQTGSNEKLFF
TRBJ2-7,.,TRBV10-1,TRBD2,TGCGCCAGCAGTGCTAGCGGGAGAAAGGAGCAGTACTTC,CASSASGRKEQYF
TRBJ1-2,once,TRBV29-1,.,TGCAGCGTTGAGGAGGGTTGGCGCAACTATGGCTACACCTTC,CSVEEGWRNYGYTF
TRBJ1-1,.,TRBV11-2,.,TGTGCCAGCAGTTTGGGGACTTATTGGGGGACTGAAGCTTTCTTT,CASSLGTYWGTEAFF
TRBJ2-7,.,TRBV6-1,.,TGTGCCAGCAGTGAAGCCGTATCGACAGGTGGGCACGAGCAGTACTTC,CASSEAVSTGGHEQYF